This T cell receptor beta chain was obtained from a study of T cell responses to AZD1222 COVID-19 vaccine. Study-level information: Both about-4-week and about-12-week second-dose recipients were combined.

The data were produced by immunoSEQ multiplex PCR, yet TCRdb's version contains in-frame clones alone and is incomplete. The data show about 61,000 clones, with approximately 90% seen just once and approximately 4.9% held by the top ten. About this clone itself: The antigen is undetermined.

General study results and limits: At study baseline, merely five or six AZD1222 recipients were seropositive.

V was trimmed by 0 bases and J by 2 bases, leaving 7 bases between them. Per the germline V gene, CDR1 is MNHEY and CDR2 is SVGAGI. The CDR3 runs to 15 residues. Source: peripheral blood, taken on day 0 of AZD1222 vaccination. This receptor was obtained from an adult in good health. This chain links TRBV6-5 with TRBJ1-4; D possibly corresponds to TRBD1 (5 bases). The CDR3 DNA is TGTGCCAGCAGTTACTCGGGGCTCACTAATGAAAAACTGTTTTTT. It encodes CASSYSGLTNEKLFF.